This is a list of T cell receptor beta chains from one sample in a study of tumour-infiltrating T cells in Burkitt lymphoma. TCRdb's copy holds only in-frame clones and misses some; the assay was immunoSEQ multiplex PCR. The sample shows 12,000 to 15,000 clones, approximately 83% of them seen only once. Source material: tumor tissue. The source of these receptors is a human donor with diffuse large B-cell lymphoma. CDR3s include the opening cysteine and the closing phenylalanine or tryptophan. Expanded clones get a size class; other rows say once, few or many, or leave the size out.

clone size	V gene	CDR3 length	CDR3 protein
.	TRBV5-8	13	CASSLEANYGYTF
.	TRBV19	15	CASRDGASGANVLTF
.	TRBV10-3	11	CAIRMSHEQFF
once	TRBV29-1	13	CSVEALASDTQYF
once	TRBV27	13	CASSDLQARGYTF
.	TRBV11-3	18	CASSSWTSGRTTNNEQFF
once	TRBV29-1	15	CSVEDLKDSAYGYTF
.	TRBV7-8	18	CASSHWTGSYSGANVLTF
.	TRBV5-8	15	CASSLGFKGAETQYF
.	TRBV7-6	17	CASSLASGPPETGELFF
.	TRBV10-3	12	CAASDVNTEAFF
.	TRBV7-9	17	CASSLTSGSLVQETQYF
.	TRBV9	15	CASSVQGYGDYGYTF
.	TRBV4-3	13	CASSRALSYGYTF
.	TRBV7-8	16	CASSLTSGGLQETQYF
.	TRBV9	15	CASSVGAGPNYGYTF
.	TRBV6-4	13	CASSATDRSEAFF
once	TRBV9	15	CASSEGWGPFYEQYF
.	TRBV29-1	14	CSVVFLVGANVLTF
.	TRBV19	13	CASLGIEPDTQYF
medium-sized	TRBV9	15	CASSASGAGGETQYF
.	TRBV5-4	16	CASSPGGRAGDTEAFF
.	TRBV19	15	CASSEMTGGYTEAFF
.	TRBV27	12	CASKQGYTEAFF
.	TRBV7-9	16	CASSLEEGRADTEAFF
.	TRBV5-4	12	CASGRDYYEQYF
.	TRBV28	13	CASSTGLFYGYTF